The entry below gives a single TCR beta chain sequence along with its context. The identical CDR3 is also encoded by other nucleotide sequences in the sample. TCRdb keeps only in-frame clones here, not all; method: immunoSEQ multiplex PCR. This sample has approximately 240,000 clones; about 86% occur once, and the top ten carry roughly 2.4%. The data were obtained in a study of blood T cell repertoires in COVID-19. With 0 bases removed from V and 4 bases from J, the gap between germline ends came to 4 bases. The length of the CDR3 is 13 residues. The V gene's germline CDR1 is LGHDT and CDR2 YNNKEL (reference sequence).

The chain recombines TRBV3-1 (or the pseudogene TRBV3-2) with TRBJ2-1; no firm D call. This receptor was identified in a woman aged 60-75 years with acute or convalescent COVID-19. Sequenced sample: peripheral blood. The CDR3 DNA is TGTGCCAGCAGCCAAGACAGGTACAATGAGCAGTTCTTC. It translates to CASSQDRYNEQFF.